A single T cell receptor (beta chain) is shown here with its context. Antigen specificity is unknown. V lost 3 bases and J lost 3, with 21 bases in between. CDR3 length: 17 residues. CDR1 is LGHNA and CDR2 is YSLEER in the germline V gene. This entry belongs to a study of cytomegalovirus exposure and HLA in healthy donors. Turning to the study itself: In a later analysis, the roughly 130 validation repertoires were reported to have used the same platform as the approximately 700 first-cohort repertoires.

Clones were read by immunoSEQ multiplex PCR, and TCRdb kept only the in-frame ones, dropping some. The sample carries roughly 330,000 clones, 87% recorded once. The donors were members of the roughly 130-subject validation cohort (separate from the approximately 670-subject first cohort). Findings and caveats of the study: Cytomegalovirus-associated TCR beta chains were listed, numbering 150 to 200.

This TCR was sampled from a woman aged 25 to 39 in good health and CMV-seropositive. Sequencing was carried out using PBMCs. The V and J genes are TRBV4-3 and TRBJ2-7, with D perhaps TRBD1 (6 bases). CDR3 protein: CASSHSLGDTSFYEQYF. The CDR3 DNA reads TGCGCCAGCAGCCACTCTTTGGGGGACACTAGTTTCTACGAGCAGTACTTC.